Reported below is one T cell receptor beta chain. The antigen remains undetermined. Profiled with immunoSEQ multiplex PCR; TCRdb holds only in-frame clones, not every one. The repertoire holds around 83,000 clones, with 88% as singletons. The data were taken from a study of T cell responses to AZD1222 COVID-19 vaccine. Findings of the study overall: Vaccine-associated CD4 TCRs ranged over spike, dominating at 160-218 and 743-854. White British people made up most donors, females outnumbered males, and clonal diversity was possibly underestimated. Per reports, nearly half of all spike-specific TCRs target regions that are unmutated in variants.

V gave up 1 base and J gave up 4 bases, with 7 bases separating them. The length of the CDR3 is 14 residues. Germline CDR1 MNHNY, CDR2 SVGAGI (reference sequence). The sample in question was peripheral blood, obtained on day 0 of AZD1222 vaccination. This receptor was taken from an adult in good health. This chain links TRBV6-6 with TRBJ2-2; D gene uncertain. The CDR3 loop reads CASSYLGSTGELFF. DNA for the CDR3: TGTGCCAGCAGTTACTTAGGCAGCACCGGGGAGCTGTTTTTT.